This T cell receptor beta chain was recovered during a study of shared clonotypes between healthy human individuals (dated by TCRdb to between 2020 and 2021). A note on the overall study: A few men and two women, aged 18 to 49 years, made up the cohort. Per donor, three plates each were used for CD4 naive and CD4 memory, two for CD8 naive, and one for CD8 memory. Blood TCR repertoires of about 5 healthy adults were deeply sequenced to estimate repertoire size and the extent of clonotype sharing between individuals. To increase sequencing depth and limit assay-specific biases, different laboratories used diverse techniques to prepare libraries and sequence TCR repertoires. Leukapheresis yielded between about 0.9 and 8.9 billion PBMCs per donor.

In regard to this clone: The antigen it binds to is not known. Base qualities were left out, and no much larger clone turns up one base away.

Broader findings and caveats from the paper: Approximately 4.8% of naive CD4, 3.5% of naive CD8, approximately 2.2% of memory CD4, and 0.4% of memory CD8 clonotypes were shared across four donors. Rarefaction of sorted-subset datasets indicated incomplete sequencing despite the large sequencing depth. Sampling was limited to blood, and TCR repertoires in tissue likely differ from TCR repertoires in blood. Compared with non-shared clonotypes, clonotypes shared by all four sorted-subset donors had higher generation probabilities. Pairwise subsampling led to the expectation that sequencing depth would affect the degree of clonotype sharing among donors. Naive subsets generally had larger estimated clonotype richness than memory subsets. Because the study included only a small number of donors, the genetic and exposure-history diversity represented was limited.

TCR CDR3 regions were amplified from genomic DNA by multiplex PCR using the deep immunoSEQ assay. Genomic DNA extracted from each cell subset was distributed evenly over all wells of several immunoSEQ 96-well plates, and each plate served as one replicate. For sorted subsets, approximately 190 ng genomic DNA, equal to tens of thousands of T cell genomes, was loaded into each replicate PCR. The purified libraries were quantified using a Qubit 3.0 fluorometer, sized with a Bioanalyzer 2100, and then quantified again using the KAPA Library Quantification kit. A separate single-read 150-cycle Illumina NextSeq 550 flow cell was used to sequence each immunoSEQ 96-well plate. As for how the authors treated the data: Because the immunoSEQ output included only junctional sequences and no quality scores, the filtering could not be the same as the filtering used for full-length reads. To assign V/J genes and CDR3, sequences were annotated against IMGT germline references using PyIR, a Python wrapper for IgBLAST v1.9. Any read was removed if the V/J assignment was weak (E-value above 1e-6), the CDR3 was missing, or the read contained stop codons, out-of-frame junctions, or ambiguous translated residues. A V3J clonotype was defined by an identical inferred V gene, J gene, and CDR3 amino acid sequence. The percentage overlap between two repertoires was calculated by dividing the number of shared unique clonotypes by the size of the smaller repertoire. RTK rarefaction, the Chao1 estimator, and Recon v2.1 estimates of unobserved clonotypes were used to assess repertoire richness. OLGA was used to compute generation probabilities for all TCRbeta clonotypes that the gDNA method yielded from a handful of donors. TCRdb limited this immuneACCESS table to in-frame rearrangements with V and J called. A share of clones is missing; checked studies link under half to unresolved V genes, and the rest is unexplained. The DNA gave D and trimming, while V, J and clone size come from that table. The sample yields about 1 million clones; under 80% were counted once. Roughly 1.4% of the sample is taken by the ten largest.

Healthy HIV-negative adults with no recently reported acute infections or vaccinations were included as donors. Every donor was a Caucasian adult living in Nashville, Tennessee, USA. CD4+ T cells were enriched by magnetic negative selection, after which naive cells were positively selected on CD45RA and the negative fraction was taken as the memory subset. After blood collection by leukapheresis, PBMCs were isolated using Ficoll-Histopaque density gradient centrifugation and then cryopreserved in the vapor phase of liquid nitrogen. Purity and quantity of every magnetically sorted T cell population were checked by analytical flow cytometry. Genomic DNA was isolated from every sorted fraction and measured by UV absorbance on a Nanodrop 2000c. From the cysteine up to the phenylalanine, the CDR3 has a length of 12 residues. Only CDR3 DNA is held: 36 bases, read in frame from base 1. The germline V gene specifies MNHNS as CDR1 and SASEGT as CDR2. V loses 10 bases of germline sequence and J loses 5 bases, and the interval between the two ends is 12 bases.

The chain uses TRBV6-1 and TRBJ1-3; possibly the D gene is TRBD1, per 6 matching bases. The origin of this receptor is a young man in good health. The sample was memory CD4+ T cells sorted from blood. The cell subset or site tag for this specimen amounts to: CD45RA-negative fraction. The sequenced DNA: TGTGCCACTACGGACAGACGAAACACCATATATTTT. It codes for CATTDRRNTIYF.